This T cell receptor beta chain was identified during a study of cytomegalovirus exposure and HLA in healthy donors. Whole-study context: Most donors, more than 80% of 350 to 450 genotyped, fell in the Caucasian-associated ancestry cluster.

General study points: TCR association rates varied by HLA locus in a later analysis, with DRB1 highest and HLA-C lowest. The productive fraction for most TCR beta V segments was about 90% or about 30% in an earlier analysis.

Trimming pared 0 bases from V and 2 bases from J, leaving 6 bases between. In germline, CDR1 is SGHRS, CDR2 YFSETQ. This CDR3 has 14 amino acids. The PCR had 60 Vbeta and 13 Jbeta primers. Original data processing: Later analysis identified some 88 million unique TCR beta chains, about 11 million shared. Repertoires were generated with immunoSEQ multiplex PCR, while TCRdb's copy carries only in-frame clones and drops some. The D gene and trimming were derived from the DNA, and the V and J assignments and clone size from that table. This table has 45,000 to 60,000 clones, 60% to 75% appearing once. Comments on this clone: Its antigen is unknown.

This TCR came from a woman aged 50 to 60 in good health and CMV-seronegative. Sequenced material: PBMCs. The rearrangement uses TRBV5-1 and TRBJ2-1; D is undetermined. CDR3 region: CASSLVPTYNEQFF. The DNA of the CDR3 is TGCGCCAGCAGCTTGGTACCTACCTACAATGAGCAGTTCTTC.